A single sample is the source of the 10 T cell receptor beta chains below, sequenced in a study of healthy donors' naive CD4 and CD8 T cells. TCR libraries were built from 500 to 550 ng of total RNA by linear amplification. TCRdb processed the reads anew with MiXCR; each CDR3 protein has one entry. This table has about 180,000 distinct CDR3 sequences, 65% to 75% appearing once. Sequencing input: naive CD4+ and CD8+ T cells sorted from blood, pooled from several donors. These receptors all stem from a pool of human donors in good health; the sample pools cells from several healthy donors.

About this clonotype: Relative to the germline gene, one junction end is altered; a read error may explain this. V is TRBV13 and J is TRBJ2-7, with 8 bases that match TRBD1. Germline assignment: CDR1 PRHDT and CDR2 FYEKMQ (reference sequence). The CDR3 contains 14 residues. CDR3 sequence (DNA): TGTGCCGGCAGCTCCACAGGGGGCTCCTACGAGCAGTACTTC. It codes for CAGSSTGGSYEQYF. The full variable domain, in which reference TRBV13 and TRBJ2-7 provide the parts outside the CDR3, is AAGVIQSPRHLIKEKRETATLKCYPIPRHDTVYWYQQGPGQDPQFLISFYEKMQSDKGSIPDRFSAQQFSDYHSELNMSSLELGDSALYFCAGSSTGGSYEQYFGPGTRLTVT.

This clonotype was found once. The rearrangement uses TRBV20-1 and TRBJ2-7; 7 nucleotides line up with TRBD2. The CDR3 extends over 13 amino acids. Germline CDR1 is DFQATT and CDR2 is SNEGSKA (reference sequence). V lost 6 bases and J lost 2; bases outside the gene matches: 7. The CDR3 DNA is TGCAGTGCATGGGAGGGTGCGACCTACGAGCAGTACTTC. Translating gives CSAWEGATYEQYF.

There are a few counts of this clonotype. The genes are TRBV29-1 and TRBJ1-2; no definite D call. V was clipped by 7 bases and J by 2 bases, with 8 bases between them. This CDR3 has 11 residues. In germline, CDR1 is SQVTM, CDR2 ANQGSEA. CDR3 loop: CSGGENYGYTF. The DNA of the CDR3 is TGCAGCGGTGGAGAGAACTATGGCTACACCTTC.

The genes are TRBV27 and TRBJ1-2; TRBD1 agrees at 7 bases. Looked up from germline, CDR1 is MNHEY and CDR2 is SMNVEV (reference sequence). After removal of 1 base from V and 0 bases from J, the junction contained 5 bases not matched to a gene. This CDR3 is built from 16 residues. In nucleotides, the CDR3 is TGTGCCAGCAGTTTATTGGAGGGGGCAGCTAACTATGGCTACACCTTC. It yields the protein CASSLLEGAANYGYTF.

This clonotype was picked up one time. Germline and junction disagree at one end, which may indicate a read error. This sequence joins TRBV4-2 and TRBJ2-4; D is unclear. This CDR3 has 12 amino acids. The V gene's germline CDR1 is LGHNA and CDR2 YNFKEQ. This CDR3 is CARCQGRNIQYF. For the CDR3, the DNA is TGCGCCAGGTGCCAAGGACGAAACATTCAGTACTTC.

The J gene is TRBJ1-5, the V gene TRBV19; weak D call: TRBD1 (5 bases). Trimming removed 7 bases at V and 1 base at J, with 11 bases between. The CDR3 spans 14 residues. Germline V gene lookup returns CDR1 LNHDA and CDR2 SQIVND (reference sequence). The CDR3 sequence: CASIGGGSNQPQHF. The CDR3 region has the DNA TGTGCCAGTATCGGGGGGGGAAGCAATCAGCCCCAGCATTTT.

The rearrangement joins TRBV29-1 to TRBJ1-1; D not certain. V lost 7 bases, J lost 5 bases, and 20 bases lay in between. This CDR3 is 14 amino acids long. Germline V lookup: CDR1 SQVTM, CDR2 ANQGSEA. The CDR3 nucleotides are TGCAGCGCGACTATTAACAAGGTTGGGACTGAAGCTTTCTTT. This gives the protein CSATINKVGTEAFF.

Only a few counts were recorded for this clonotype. This CDR3 reads CASSQVGRGMFGYTF. CDR3 in DNA: TGCGCCAGCAGCCAAGTGGGCAGGGGAATGTTTGGCTACACCTTC. The genes are TRBV4-1 and TRBJ1-2; perhaps TRBD1 as D (6 bases). The CDR3 has 15 amino acids. V was pared by 1 base and J by 7 bases, with 16 bases between. Per germline, CDR1 MGHRA and CDR2 YSYEKL.

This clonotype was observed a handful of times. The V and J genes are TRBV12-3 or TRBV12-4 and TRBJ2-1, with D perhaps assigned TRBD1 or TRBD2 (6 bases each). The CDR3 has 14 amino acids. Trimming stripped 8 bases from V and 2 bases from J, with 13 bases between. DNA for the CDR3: TGTGCCAGCGTCCAAAGGGGGGCCTACAATGAGCAGTTCTTC. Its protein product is CASVQRGAYNEQFF.

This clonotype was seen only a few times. CDR3 amino acids: CASSEHGPNYGYTF. The DNA of the CDR3 is TGTGCCAGCAGTGAGCACGGTCCTAACTATGGCTACACCTTC. The chain couples TRBV6-1 to TRBJ1-2; no firm D call. The V gene lost 3 bases and the J gene lost 0 bases, with 8 bases spanning the gap. CDR3 length: 14 amino acids. CDR1 MNHNS and CDR2 SASEGT come from the germline V gene.